Presented here are 9 T cell receptor beta chains from one specimen sequenced in a study of shared clonotypes between healthy human individuals. Sequencing was performed with immunoSEQ multiplex PCR; in TCRdb, only in-frame clones are kept and a portion is missing. The profile shows around 500,000 clones, almost 80% of them singletons. Sequencing was done on a sample of PBMCs. Receptors were obtained from a woman between 40 and 50 years old in good health. Some clones in this sample may be carry-over from other donors' samples.

This chain's CDR3 is CSVGVRGEGFYGYTF. For the CDR3, the DNA is TGCAGCGTTGGAGTGAGGGGAGAAGGATTTTACGGCTACACCTTC. J is TRBJ1-2 and V is TRBV29-1; D might be TRBD1 (5 bases). Trimming removed 4 bases at V and 8 bases at J, with 23 bases between. Per the germline V gene, CDR1 is SQVTM and CDR2 is ANQGSEA. This CDR3 spans 15 amino acids.

The CDR3 nucleotides are TGCGCCAGCAGCCCTACCAGACAGGGTTGGGAGCAGTACTTC. Encoded protein: CASSPTRQGWEQYF. This chain links TRBV5-1 with TRBJ2-5; 7 bases agree with TRBD1. This CDR3 has 14 residues. V lost 4 bases to trimming and J lost 11 bases; unmatched junction nucleotides: 14. The germline CDR1 and CDR2 sequences are SGHRS and YFSETQ.

This clone was counted a single time. This chain joins TRBV6-4 and TRBJ2-3, with 12 bases matching TRBD1. The CDR3 sequence is 19 residues long. Germline lookup yields CDR1 MRHNA and CDR2 SNTAGT. V lost 4 bases, J lost 1 base, and 12 bases stayed unmatched. CDR3 bases: TGTGCCAGCAGTGGGCGGGGACAGGGGGCAACAGAGGGCACAGATACGCAGTATTTT. Amino acids: CASSGRGQGATEGTDTQYF.

The chain combines TRBV6-1 with TRBJ1-6; D is unresolved. Germline V lookup: CDR1 MNHNS, CDR2 SASEGT. V lost 2 bases and J lost 4, with 15 bases in between. The CDR3 sequence is 17 residues long. CDR3 sequence: CASSEPPLGSYNSPLHF. The CDR3 nucleotides read TGTGCCAGCAGTGAACCCCCCCTGGGGTCATATAATTCACCCCTCCACTTT.

This clone was counted only a few times. The chain combines TRBV28 with TRBJ2-5, with 7 bases matching TRBD1. V gave up 4 bases and J gave up 3 bases; unmatched junction bases: 8. Germline CDR1 and CDR2: MDHEN and SYDVKM. The CDR3 runs to 15 residues. The CDR3 sequence is CASSSPGTAKETQYF. CDR3 nucleotide sequence: TGTGCCAGCAGTTCCCCTGGGACAGCCAAAGAGACCCAGTACTTC. Supplemented by reference TRBV28 and TRBJ2-5, the full variable domain reads DVKVTQSSRYLVKRTGEKVFLECVQDMDHENMFWYRQDPGLGLRLIYFSYDVKMKEKGDIPEGYSVSREKKERFSLILESASTNQTSMYLCASSSPGTAKETQYFGPGTRLLVL.

The rearrangement links TRBV30 to TRBJ2-1, with D maybe TRBD2 (6 bases). V lost 2 bases, J lost 4 bases, and 9 bases lay in between. Germline V gene data show CDR1 as GTSNPN and CDR2 as SVGIG (reference sequence). This CDR3 spans 13 amino acids. The CDR3 here is CAWSWAGYNEQFF. The CDR3 coding sequence is TGTGCCTGGAGTTGGGCGGGGTACAATGAGCAGTTCTTC.

This chain connects TRBV6-6 to TRBJ2-7; D gene ambiguous. Germline V CDR1 and CDR2: MNHNY, SVGAGI (reference sequence). This CDR3 has 15 amino acids. The V end lost 5 bases, the J end lost 1 base, and 15 bases lay between the germline ends. As DNA, the CDR3 is TGTGCCAGCAGTCCCCCGACGGGCCGGTCCTACGAGCAGTACTTC. It translates to CASSPPTGRSYEQYF.

This chain links TRBV7-6 with TRBJ2-3; no clear D gene. Per the germline V gene, CDR1 is SGHVS and CDR2 is FNYEAQ. The CDR3 contains 15 residues. The ends were cut back, 5 bases at V and 0 bases at J, with 12 bases in the middle. In DNA, the CDR3 is TGTGCCAGCAGCCCCCAAGTCCCGAGCACAGATACGCAGTATTTT. Translation: CASSPQVPSTDTQYF. Full variable domain (missing parts from reference TRBV7-6 and TRBJ2-3): GAGVSQSPRYKVTKRGQDVALRCDPISGHVSLYWYRQALGQGPEFLTYFNYEAQQDKSGLPNDRFSAERPEGSISTLTIQRTEQRDSAMYRCASSPQVPSTDTQYFGPGTRLTVL.

The chain recombines TRBV28 with TRBJ1-2, with 8 bases that match TRBD1. V gave up 10 bases and J gave up 6 bases; unmatched junction bases: 10. CDR3 length: 13 residues. The germline CDR1 and CDR2 sequences are MDHEN and SYDVKM. In DNA, the CDR3 is TGTGCCACCAGGACAGGGTCTTACCATGGCTACACCTTC. This encodes CATRTGSYHGYTF.